This T cell receptor (beta chain) was sequenced for a study of T cells expressing NK-cell markers. Turning to the study itself: Seven donors tested HCMV-seropositive and one tested seronegative among the eight sequenced.

This CDR3 contains 17 residues. In germline, CDR1 is SGHKS, CDR2 YYEKEE (reference sequence). TCRdb reworked the 5' RACE reads into one entry per CDR3 protein, no DNA. In total, the table holds fewer than 550,000 distinct CDR3 sequences. The clonotype comes from a woman aged 45-60 years in good health. Sequencing used blood T cells: a sorted CD56 or NKG2C T cell subset, CD4+ or CD8+ T cells, or bulk PBMC T cells (not recorded which). The rearrangement uses TRBV5-5 and TRBJ2-2; TCRdb returns TRBD2, unconfirmable since there is no DNA. CDR3 region: CASIRSRTSGSSGELFF. Combining the CDR3 with reference TRBV5-5 and TRBJ2-2 gives the whole variable domain DAGVTQSPTHLIKTRGQQVTLRCSPISGHKSVSWYQQVLGQGPQFIFQYYEKEERGRGNFPDRFSARQFPNYSSELNVNALLLGDSALYLCASIRSRTSGSSGELFFGEGSRLTVL.